The 22 T cell receptor beta chains below come from one sample, sequenced in a study of cytomegalovirus exposure and HLA in healthy donors. The PCR contained 60 Vbeta and 13 Jbeta primers. Sequencing used immunoSEQ multiplex PCR; TCRdb keeps in-frame clones, though not all of them. The sample yields tens of thousands of clones, about nine tenths seen once. The sequencing input was PBMCs. The receptors derive from a young man in good health and CMV-seropositive.

The rearrangement links TRBV4-1 to TRBJ1-2; 10 positions agree with TRBD1. The CDR3 runs 16 residues. Germline loops: CDR1 MGHRA, CDR2 YSYEKL. Trimming at V came to 5 bases and at J to 0 bases, leaving 6 bases not matched to a gene. This CDR3 is CASSNLGQGTNYGYTF. CDR3 bases: TGCGCCAGCAGCAACCTGGGACAGGGGACTAACTATGGCTACACCTTC.

This clone was recorded only once. This chain connects TRBV27 to TRBJ2-1; 10 positions match TRBD2. With 2 bases clipped from V and 9 bases from J, the junction kept 7 bases outside the gene matches. The CDR3 contains 15 residues. From germline, CDR1 is MNHEY and CDR2 SMNVEV (reference sequence). The CDR3 reads CASSLLAGALSEQFF. The CDR3 nucleotides read TGTGCCAGCAGTTTACTAGCGGGAGCCCTCAGTGAGCAGTTCTTC.

The chain recombines TRBV5-1 with TRBJ2-1; unclear D gene. Between the trimmed V and J ends, which lost 0 bases and 4 bases, there was a span of 11 bases. CDR1 is SGHRS and CDR2 is YFSETQ in the germline V gene. There are 15 residues in the CDR3. The CDR3 reads CASSLGSLDYNEQFF. The CDR3 DNA follows: TGCGCCAGCAGCTTGGGTAGCTTAGATTACAATGAGCAGTTCTTC.

The rearrangement uses TRBV7-9 and TRBJ1-2; D not resolved. V gave up 1 base and J gave up 7 bases, with 16 bases separating them. Germline V gene sequence: CDR1 SEHNR, CDR2 FQNEAQ (reference sequence). This CDR3 is built from 15 residues. The CDR3 coding sequence is TGTGCCAGCAGCTTAGGACAAACTGCTGGAGGTGGCTACACCTTC. Translated, it gives CASSLGQTAGGGYTF.

The CDR3 sequence: CASSQGGRKNNEQFF. As DNA, the CDR3 is TGCGCCAGCAGCCAAGGCGGGAGGAAGAACAATGAGCAGTTCTTC. V gene TRBV4-1 combines with J gene TRBJ2-1, with 8 positions matching TRBD2. From germline, CDR1 is MGHRA and CDR2 YSYEKL. This CDR3 is built from 15 residues. The J segment lost 5 bases and the V segment lost 1 base, leaving 4 bases of the junction unmatched.

Worth noting for this clone: The junction and the germline gene differ at one end; a read error may be behind it. The chain uses TRBV7-7 and TRBJ2-2; no definite D call. Looked up from germline, CDR1 is SSHAT and CDR2 is FNYEAQ (reference sequence). The CDR3 is 15 residues long. This CDR3 is CASSLVRLNTGELFF. In DNA, the CDR3 is TGTGCTAGCAGCTTAGTACGGTTGAACACCGGGGAGCTGTTTTTT.

This sequence joins TRBV6-6 and TRBJ2-7; TRBD2 aligns across 8 bases. Looked up from germline, CDR1 is MNHNY and CDR2 is SVGAGI (reference sequence). The CDR3 length is 16 residues. The V gene end was trimmed by 2 bases and the J gene end by 5 bases; junction bases not matched to a gene: 11. In DNA form, the CDR3 reads TGTGCCAGCAGTTACGATCCTGGCGGGGGGCGGGACGAGCAGTACTTC. Its protein is CASSYDPGGGRDEQYF.

This rearrangement joins TRBV5-1 to TRBJ2-4; 8 positions agree with TRBD1. Germline V gene sequence: CDR1 SGHRS, CDR2 YFSETQ. The trim removed 4 bases at V and 8 bases at J, leaving 8 bases unmatched. The CDR3 has 14 residues. The CDR3 DNA sequence: TGCGCCAGCAGCCCGACAGGGGCGATTCACATTCAGTACTTC. Translation: CASSPTGAIHIQYF.

V and J are TRBV7-2 and TRBJ1-1; a possible D gene is TRBD1 (5 bases). The CDR3 has 14 amino acids. CDR1 is SGHTA, CDR2 FQGNSA, per germline. V was shortened by 2 bases and J by 0 bases, with 7 bases between the two germline ends. The CDR3 reads CASSLQGLNTEAFF. For the CDR3, the DNA is TGTGCCAGCAGCTTACAGGGCCTGAACACTGAAGCTTTCTTT.

CDR3 nucleotide sequence: TGTGCCAGCAGTGGGGAGGCCAACACCGGGGAGCTGTTTTTT. It is translated as CASSGEANTGELFF. This sequence joins TRBV7-9 and TRBJ2-2; D may be TRBD2 (6 bases). In germline, CDR1 is SEHNR, CDR2 FQNEAQ (reference sequence). This CDR3 spans 14 amino acids. V was pared by 6 bases and J by 2 bases, with 10 bases between.

This sequence joins TRBV19 and TRBJ2-5; D gene uncertain. V was trimmed by 9 bases and J by 5 bases, leaving 13 bases between them. Per germline, CDR1 LNHDA and CDR2 SQIVND (reference sequence). This CDR3 has 12 amino acids. The CDR3 loop reads CASRMSGETQYF. As DNA, the CDR3 is TGTGCCAGCCGGATGTCCGGGGAGACCCAGTACTTC.

The chain is built from TRBV19 and TRBJ1-1; D is perhaps TRBD1 (6 bases). The V gene's germline CDR1 is LNHDA and CDR2 SQIVND (reference sequence). The CDR3 totals 13 residues. V lost 8 bases and J 5 bases, leaving 15 bases between the germline ends. The DNA for the CDR3 is TGTGCCAGTGGTCTTACAGGGTCGACTGAAGCTTTCTTT. Its translation: CASGLTGSTEAFF.

The chain is built from TRBV4-1 and TRBJ2-3; D might be TRBD2 (5 bases). CDR1 MGHRA and CDR2 YSYEKL come from the germline V gene. The V gene lost 2 bases and the J gene lost 10 bases, with 13 bases spanning the gap. The CDR3 has 13 residues. CDR3 amino acids: CASSQREGRAQYF. In nucleotides, the CDR3 is TGCGCCAGCAGCCAACGGGAAGGTAGGGCGCAGTATTTT.

The chain recombines TRBV10-3 with TRBJ2-3; 12 positions agree with TRBD2. Trimming removed 7 bases from V and 5 bases from J; junction bases left unmatched: 16. Germline CDR1 ENHRY, CDR2 SYGVKD. The CDR3 extends over 18 amino acids. The CDR3 DNA is TGTGCCATCATGACCCCTGGAGGGCTAGCGGGAGGGCGAGATACGCAGTATTTT. Translated: CAIMTPGGLAGGRDTQYF.

V gene TRBV6-1 combines with J gene TRBJ1-6, with 9 bases lining up with TRBD1. The V segment lost 4 bases and the J segment 7 bases; nucleotides outside the gene matches: 5. This CDR3 comprises 15 residues. Looked up from germline, CDR1 is MNHNS and CDR2 is SASEGT. The CDR3 protein is CASSAQDRGNSPLHF. DNA for the CDR3: TGTGCCAGCAGTGCCCAGGACAGGGGCAATTCACCCCTCCACTTT.

This clone appeared a few times. The rearrangement joins TRBV11-2 to TRBJ2-7, with 8 nucleotides matching TRBD1. Germline values: CDR1 SGHAT, CDR2 FQNNGV. J was trimmed by 10 bases and V by 4 bases; bases with no gene match: 9. This CDR3 has 13 amino acids. CDR3 nucleotide sequence: TGTGCCAGCAGCTCGGGACAGGCATTAAAACAGTACTTC. Residues: CASSSGQALKQYF.

This clone came up once. The chain employs TRBV5-1 and TRBJ2-7; D may be TRBD2 (5 bases). V was clipped by 2 bases and J by 2 bases, with 11 bases between them. CDR1 SGHRS and CDR2 YFSETQ come from the germline V gene. This CDR3 has 14 residues. The CDR3 is CASSLEGRPYEQYF. Written as DNA, the CDR3 is TGCGCCAGCAGCTTAGAGGGAAGGCCCTACGAGCAGTACTTC.

The rearrangement joins TRBV7-9 to TRBJ2-7; 7 nucleotides line up with TRBD1. V shed 1 base, J shed 4 bases, and the junction held 4 bases outside the gene matches. CDR3 length: 14 residues. CDR1 and CDR2 (germline): SEHNR, FQNEAQ (reference sequence). The CDR3 region has the DNA TGTGCCAGCAGCTTAGAACGGGACAGTTACGAGCAGTACTTC. Protein product: CASSLERDSYEQYF.

CDR3 sequence reads: CASSEGGSYEQYF. The CDR3 DNA reads as TGTGCCAGCAGTGAAGGGGGCAGCTACGAGCAGTACTTC. The chain uses TRBV25-1 and TRBJ2-7; D is possibly TRBD1 (6 bases). V was shortened by 2 bases and J by 3 bases, with 8 bases between the two germline ends. This CDR3 contains 13 residues. The germline gives CDR1 MGHDK, CDR2 SYGVNS.

The chain employs TRBV19 and TRBJ1-1; 8 bases are a match to TRBD1. Germline V gene data show CDR1 as LNHDA and CDR2 as SQIVND (reference sequence). The J segment lost 7 bases and the V segment lost 5 bases, leaving 12 bases of the junction unmatched. This CDR3 is built from 15 residues. The CDR3 region is CASSSRGQGAYEAFF. The CDR3 DNA follows: TGTGCCAGTAGTTCACGGGGGCAGGGGGCTTATGAAGCTTTCTTT.

The rearrangement links TRBV30 to TRBJ1-5; D not resolved. This CDR3 is built from 16 residues. Looked up from germline, CDR1 is GTSNPN and CDR2 is SVGIG (reference sequence). Trimming left V 3 bases short and J 3 bases short, with 18 bases between. The CDR3 nucleotides read TGTGCCTGGAGCTCCGAAGGCAGGCCGAACAATCAGCCCCAGCATTTT. It yields the protein CAWSSEGRPNNQPQHF.

V and J are TRBV27 and TRBJ2-7, with D possibly TRBD1 on 6 matching bases. CDR1 and CDR2 (germline): MNHEY, SMNVEV (reference sequence). Trimming took off 2 bases at V and 0 bases at J, with 17 bases between the two ends. The CDR3 is 17 amino acids. The DNA of the CDR3 is TGTGCCAGCAGTTTAGCCACAGGGCCCCTCACCTCCTACGAGCAGTACTTC. Translation gives CASSLATGPLTSYEQYF.